This T cell receptor (beta chain) emerged from a study of control samples from healthy donors and cancer patients. This clone turned up a few times. The V gene lost 8 bases and the J gene lost 2 bases, with 12 bases spanning the gap. This CDR3 spans 13 amino acids. The repertoire was sequenced with immunoSEQ multiplex PCR; TCRdb's copy has only in-frame clones and lacks some. Among 78,000 or so clones listed, approximately 91% were seen once. Sequencing was carried out using blood. The clonotype comes from a woman aged 50 to 60 in good health. The rearrangement joins TRBV12-3 or TRBV12-4 to TRBJ1-2, with a weak D call TRBD1 (6 bases). CDR3 region: CASGGTGNYGYTF. As DNA, the CDR3 is TGTGCCAGCGGCGGCACAGGGAACTATGGCTACACCTTC.